The T cell receptor beta chain described here comes from a study of CD8+ T cells in alopecia areata. Study outcomes and limitations: Among the 100 top clones, expanded CD8+ clones, like scalp clonality, were significantly decreased by tofacitinib. The link between baseline CD8+ expansion and response remains uncertain with one nonresponder. Under tofacitinib, numerous expanded lesional clonotypes remained detectable in scalp and blood.

V lost 5 bases and J lost 0; bases outside the gene matches: 3. Germline V gene data show CDR1 as SGHTA and CDR2 as FQGTGA. The CDR3 runs to 14 residues. Following extraction, RNA underwent reverse transcription to cDNA, which served as the sequencing template. TCRdb keeps only in-frame clones here, not all; method: immunoSEQ multiplex PCR. The data show approximately 180,000 clones, with 50% to 70% seen just once and 1.3% held by the top ten. Details on this clone: Its antigen is not identified.

Treatment reported: oral pan-JAK inhibitor, 5-10 mg twice daily. PBMCs yielded sorted CD4+ and CD8+ T cells. This receptor was taken from a human donor with alopecia areata. The material was CD4+ T cells sorted from blood, obtained around week 50, from a patient treated with tofacitinib. V gene TRBV7-3 combines with J gene TRBJ1-1; 7 bases fit TRBD1. Here the CDR3 reads CASSPDRMNTEAFF. CDR3 bases: TGTGCCAGCAGCCCGGACAGGATGAACACTGAAGCTTTCTTT.